The table lists the clone carrying this T cell receptor beta chain with many counts. Germline V gene lookup returns CDR1 LGHNT and CDR2 FRNRAP. This CDR3 comprises 16 residues. V shed 1 base, J shed 5 bases, and the junction held 5 bases outside the gene matches. The data derive from a study of human T cells and chemical hapten exposure. Study in general: Small pooled library volume differences chiefly drove per-sample TCR yield variation.

The library put unique molecular identifiers onto individual cDNA molecules. TCRdb used MiXCR to reprocess the RACE reads, holding one entry per CDR3 protein. The table records approximately 100,000 distinct CDR3 sequences, 8% to 10% of them present only once. Noted time point: pre-sensitization, week 0. This sample's treatment: therapeutic diphenylcyclopropenone sensitization with weekly scalp DPC. Sequenced here: whole blood, sampled in connection with sensitization to the hapten diphenylcyclopropenone (DPC). The clonotype was recovered from a woman aged 40 to 49 with alopecia areata. Some clones in this sample may be carry-over from other donors' samples. The chain is built from TRBV12-5 and TRBJ1-1; 12 bases agree with TRBD1. The CDR3 nucleotides read TGTGCTAGTGGTTTGGCTTGGGACAGGGGGCCTACTGAAGCTTTCTTT. As protein: CASGLAWDRGPTEAFF.